Listed below are T cell receptor beta chains from one sample, sequenced in a study of shared clonotypes between healthy human individuals. Clones were read by immunoSEQ multiplex PCR, and TCRdb kept only the in-frame ones, dropping some. In the table there are about 680,000 clones, about two thirds of which are singletons. The material sequenced was memory CD4+ T cells sorted from blood. All receptors come from a woman aged 25-40 years in good health. CDR3s include the opening cysteine and the closing phenylalanine or tryptophan. The D gene is left open where the match is weak. Clone size is stated in some rows and not others, as once, few, many or a class when expanded.

size | D | J | V | DNA | CDR3
- | TRBD1 | TRBJ2-7 | TRBV18 | TGTGCCAGCTCACCAAGTGGCTCAGGGGGAGTCTACGAGCAGTACTTC | CASSPSGSGGVYEQYF
once | - | TRBJ2-3 | TRBV18 | TGTGCCAGCTCACCACCGTCGAGCACAGATACGCAGTATTTT | CASSPPSSTDTQYF
- | TRBD1 | TRBJ1-2 | TRBV27 | TGTGCCAGCAGTTTACGGACAGGGGGCGGCTACACCTTC | CASSLRTGGGYTF
- | TRBD1 | TRBJ1-1 | TRBV27 | TGTGCCAGCAGTTTAAGTGGGACAGCGAACACTGAAGCTTTCTTT | CASSLSGTANTEAFF
- | TRBD2 | TRBJ2-4 | TRBV7-8 | TGTGCCAGCGGACCAGCGGGAGGCTTTCAGTACTTC | CASGPAGGFQYF
- | TRBD2 | TRBJ2-7 | TRBV11-3 | TGTGCCAGCAGCTTGACTAGCGGGAGGACCTACGAGCAGTACTTC | CASSLTSGRTYEQYF
- | TRBD2 | TRBJ2-1 | TRBV27 | TGTGCCAGCAGTTCTCTGACGACTAGCGGGAGTTACAATGAGCAGTTCTTC | CASSSLTTSGSYNEQFF
- | TRBD1 | TRBJ2-3 | TRBV5-1 | TGCGCCAGCAGCTTGGGGACAGGTGGTGATACGCAGTATTTT | CASSLGTGGDTQYF
- | - | TRBJ2-5 | TRBV5-4 | TGTGCCAGCAGCGTCCCAGAGGGCGAGACCCAGTACTTC | CASSVPEGETQYF
- | - | TRBJ2-7 | TRBV4-2 | TGTGCCAGCAGCCCCACGGGGGACGAGCAGTACTTC | CASSPTGDEQYF
- | TRBD2 | TRBJ2-3 | TRBV29-1 | TGCAGCGTTATGGGGACTAGCGGGCCCGGCACGCAGTATTTT | CSVMGTSGPGTQYF